This T cell receptor (beta chain) was observed in a study of CD8 T cells in Susac syndrome. After extraction with the RNeasy kit, 0.5 to 1 ug of the RNA was reverse transcribed using random hexamers. It was immunoSEQ multiplex PCR that amplified TCR beta CDR3 across 54 Vbeta and 13 Jbeta. Via MiXCR, TCRdb re-called the immunoSEQ multiplex PCR reads, giving one row per CDR3 protein. The sample lists a few hundred thousand distinct CDR3 sequences, roughly 85% occurring once. With 6 bases removed from V and 2 bases from J, the gap between germline ends came to 21 bases. This CDR3 spans 17 amino acids. Germline-derived CDR1 and CDR2 are MNHEY and SMNVEV (reference sequence). The authors sequenced TCR beta from blood CD8+ and CD4+ T cells.

Sequencing was carried out using CD8+ T cells from PBMCs. The rearrangement links TRBV27 to TRBJ2-3; TRBD2 is a possible D gene (6 bases). The clonotype originates from a human donor with multiple sclerosis. The CDR3 DNA sequence: TGTGCCAGCAGGGTAGGGAGGTATCTAACCTCCACAGATACGCAGTATTTT. Amino acid sequence: CASRVGRYLTSTDTQYF.